These 12 T cell receptor beta chains originate from one sample sequenced in a study of CD8 T cells in Susac syndrome. After extraction with the RNeasy kit, roughly 0.45 to 1 ug of the RNA was reverse transcribed using random hexamers. Each CDR3 protein is one row after TCRdb ran MiXCR on the immunoSEQ multiplex PCR reads. The sample includes over 65,000 distinct CDR3 sequences, around 93% of them seen just once. The sample taken for sequencing was CD4+ T cells from PBMCs. The origin of the receptors is a human donor with Susac syndrome.

The chain combines TRBV5-1 with TRBJ2-3, with TRBD1 identical over 7 bases. This CDR3 has 15 residues. The junction had 5 bases not matched to a gene; V was cut back by 4 bases and J by 0 bases. Germline V lookup: CDR1 SGHRS, CDR2 YFSETQ. DNA for the CDR3: TGCGCCAGCAGCCTGGGACAGTTTAGCACAGATACGCAGTATTTT. Protein: CASSLGQFSTDTQYF.

V is TRBV4-2 and J is TRBJ2-3; 14 positions match TRBD2. Unmatched junction bases numbered 7, after V lost 4 bases and J lost 1 base. Germline V lookup: CDR1 LGHNA, CDR2 YNFKEQ. This CDR3 comprises 18 residues. In DNA, the CDR3 is TGTGCCAGCAGCCCGGGGACTAGCGGGAGTTTGGGCACAGATACGCAGTATTTT. This encodes CASSPGTSGSLGTDTQYF.

The rearrangement joins TRBV2 to TRBJ2-7, with 7 bases that match TRBD1. CDR1 is SNHLY and CDR2 is FYNNEI in the germline V gene. J lost 2 bases, V lost 6 bases, and 4 bases had no gene match. The CDR3 extends over 13 amino acids. The CDR3 coding sequence is TGTGCCAGCAGACCCGGGACAGCCTACGAGCAGTACTTC. This sequence encodes CASRPGTAYEQYF.

The V and J genes are TRBV12-3 or TRBV12-4 and TRBJ2-5, with D possibly TRBD2 on 7 matching bases. The CDR3 has 16 amino acids. The V gene lost 4 bases and the J gene lost 4 bases, with 19 bases spanning the gap. The CDR3 coding sequence is TGTGCCAGCAGTTACCCCGGGACACCGGGGGGAGAGACCCAGTACTTC. Its translation: CASSYPGTPGGETQYF.

The chain recombines TRBV29-1 with TRBJ1-5, with 11 positions matching TRBD1. Germline loops: CDR1 SQVTM, CDR2 ANQGSEA. J was trimmed by 2 bases and V by 6 bases; bases with no gene match: 6. The CDR3 contains 15 residues. The DNA of the CDR3 is TGCAGCGTCACCGGGACAGGGGGTGGCAATCAGCCCCAGCATTTT. Translating gives CSVTGTGGGNQPQHF.

The chain has TRBV7-9 and TRBJ2-3; TRBD1 aligns across 8 bases. This CDR3 is built from 15 residues. Germline CDR1 reads SEHNR; CDR2 reads FQNEAQ (reference sequence). The ends lost 7 bases at V and 3 bases at J; junction bases unmatched: 9. The CDR3 bases are TGTGCCAGCACCACCTTCAGACAGGGGACAGATACGCAGTATTTT. It codes for CASTTFRQGTDTQYF.

The V call is TRBV7-3, the J call TRBJ2-7, with no clear D. The V end was cut by 2 bases, the J end by 1 base, with 6 bases between. This CDR3 has 13 residues. In germline, CDR1 is SGHTA, CDR2 FQGTGA. The CDR3: CASSLERSYEQYF. The CDR3 DNA sequence: TGTGCCAGCAGCTTAGAGAGGTCCTACGAGCAGTACTTC. Full variable domain (outside the CDR3, taken from reference TRBV7-3 and TRBJ2-7): GAGVSQTPSNKVTEKGKYVELRCDPISGHTALYWYRQSLGQGPEFLIYFQGTGAADDSGLPNDRFFAVRPEGSVSTLKIQRTERGDSAVYLCASSLERSYEQYFGPGTRLTVT.

The chain links TRBV25-1 to TRBJ1-1, with D possibly matching TRBD1 (5 bases). Trimming stripped 10 bases from V and 1 base from J, with 13 bases between. The germline gives CDR1 MGHDK, CDR2 SYGVNS. The CDR3 is made up of 13 amino acids. This CDR3 reads CATTRGGNTEAFF. DNA for the CDR3: TGTGCCACCACGAGGGGCGGGAACACTGAAGCTTTCTTT.

The V and J genes are TRBV3-1 and TRBJ1-5, with unresolved D. The CDR3 length is 13 residues. Germline CDR1 is LGHDT and CDR2 is YNNKEL (reference sequence). V was clipped by 6 bases and J by 5 bases, with 11 bases between them. The CDR3 region has the DNA TGTGCCAGCAGTTCAGGCGGGGATCAGCCCCAGCATTTT. Translation: CASSSGGDQPQHF.

The chain links TRBV20-1 to TRBJ1-2; possibly TRBD1 for D (5 bases). The germline gives CDR1 DFQATT, CDR2 SNEGSKA (reference sequence). This CDR3 spans 13 amino acids. The V end lost 0 bases, the J end lost 8 bases, and 13 bases lay between the germline ends. The chain's CDR3 is CSARETQGRGYTF. The CDR3 nucleotides read TGCAGTGCTAGAGAGACTCAGGGACGGGGCTACACCTTC.

Concerning this clonotype: At one of its ends the junction is not consistent with the germline gene, which may arise from a read error. The chain carries TRBV28 and TRBJ2-1, with 7 bases fitting TRBD1. CDR1 is MDHEN, CDR2 SYDVKM, per germline. This CDR3 spans 11 amino acids. As DNA, the CDR3 is TGTGCCAGCAGTACCCGGGACAGTCGATGCTTC. Translation gives CASSTRDSRCF.

The chain joins TRBV19 to TRBJ2-7; tentative D call: TRBD1 (6 bases). Germline V CDR1 and CDR2: LNHDA, SQIVND (reference sequence). The CDR3 is 16 amino acids. V was shortened by 5 bases and J by 3 bases, with 20 bases between the two germline ends. Written as DNA, the CDR3 is TGTGCCAGTAGTGCCCTACAGGGTCTGCCCCTCTACGAGCAGTACTTC. Translation gives CASSALQGLPLYEQYF.